The 31 T cell receptor beta chains presented below share a single source sample, sequenced in a study of blood T cell repertoires in COVID-19. Data came from immunoSEQ multiplex PCR; TCRdb stores just in-frame clones and leaves some out. The sample consists of roughly 220,000 clones, 70% to 90% of them appearing once. The sample comprised PBMCs or T cells enriched from blood (not recorded which). These receptors were taken from a woman aged 40-49 years with acute COVID-19.

The J gene is TRBJ2-5, the V gene TRBV7-9; D possibly corresponds to TRBD1 (7 bases). The CDR3 loop spans 15 amino acids. V gave up 5 bases and J gave up 6 bases, with 19 bases separating them. The germline V gene has CDR1 SEHNR and CDR2 FQNEAQ (reference sequence). For the CDR3, the DNA is TGTGCCAGCAGCCCAGGAGGGGGCCAGGATCAGACCCAGTACTTC. Protein: CASSPGGGQDQTQYF.

V and J are TRBV4-1 and TRBJ2-1; TRBD2 agrees at 16 bases. Unmatched junction bases numbered 5, after V lost 0 bases and J lost 12 bases. The CDR3 length is 16 residues. Germline CDR1 MGHRA, CDR2 YSYEKL. The CDR3 reads CASSQEGLAGGVGQFF. DNA of the CDR3: TGCGCCAGCAGCCAAGAGGGACTAGCGGGGGGGGTCGGGCAGTTCTTC.

About this clone itself: The same CDR3 arises from other DNA sequences in this sample as well. V gene TRBV13 combines with J gene TRBJ1-1; D is possibly TRBD1 (6 bases). The V end lost 3 bases, the J end lost 1 base, and 9 bases lay between the germline ends. The CDR3 is made up of 14 amino acids. Per the germline V gene, CDR1 is PRHDT and CDR2 is FYEKMQ (reference sequence). The CDR3 bases are TGTGCCAGCAGCTTCGGACAGTCGAACACTGAAGCTTTCTTT. This gives the protein CASSFGQSNTEAFF.

CDR3 residues: CASRERGTDTQYF. In DNA form, the CDR3 reads TGTGCCAGCAGGGAGCGCGGCACAGATACGCAGTATTTT. The chain employs TRBV14 and TRBJ2-3, with D unclear. Germline V gene data show CDR1 as SGHDN and CDR2 as FVKESK. CDR3 size: 13 residues. The germline V and J ends were trimmed by 6 bases and 1 base, with 8 bases remaining between them.

The chain joins TRBV4-3 to TRBJ2-1; 9 nucleotides align to TRBD1. The germline V gene encodes CDR1 LGHNA and CDR2 YSLEER. The CDR3 consists of 14 residues. V lost 1 base, J lost 7 bases, and 2 bases stayed unmatched. The CDR3 sequence: CASSQVQGANEQFF. CDR3 DNA sequence: TGCGCCAGCAGCCAAGTACAGGGGGCTAATGAGCAGTTCTTC.

The table lists this clone with a count of one. This chain joins TRBV18 and TRBJ1-2; D unclear. Germline loops: CDR1 KGHSH, CDR2 LQKENI. The CDR3 runs 15 residues. Trimming pared 6 bases from V and 2 bases from J, leaving 16 bases between. CDR3 in DNA: TGTGCCAGCTCCCCCAATAACGGAGTCAACTATGGCTACACCTTC. Translating gives CASSPNNGVNYGYTF.

V is TRBV15 and J is TRBJ2-1; 7 bases match TRBD2. The germline gives CDR1 LNHNV, CDR2 YYDKDF (reference sequence). J was trimmed by 7 bases and V by 1 base; bases with no gene match: 4. The CDR3 spans 14 residues. The chain's CDR3 is CATSRGGGENEQFF. DNA for the CDR3: TGTGCCACCAGCAGAGGTGGGGGGGAAAATGAGCAGTTCTTC.

The chain employs TRBV7-9 and TRBJ1-1; possibly TRBD1 for D (6 bases). Trimming removed 7 bases from V and 4 bases from J, with 25 bases in between. The CDR3 totals 17 residues. Per the germline V gene, CDR1 is SEHNR and CDR2 is FQNEAQ (reference sequence). The CDR3 reads CASTSGGHRPGATEAFF. CDR3 coding DNA: TGTGCCAGCACCTCGGGGGGGCACCGCCCGGGGGCCACTGAAGCTTTCTTT.

This clone showed up just a few times. J is TRBJ1-1 and V is TRBV29-1; D is perhaps TRBD1 (5 bases). The CDR3 length is 13 residues. Germline lookup yields CDR1 SQVTM and CDR2 ANQGSEA. Trimming removed 4 bases at V and 4 bases at J, with 13 bases between. The CDR3: CSVVRGLGTEAFF. CDR3 DNA sequence: TGCAGCGTTGTGCGGGGGTTGGGCACTGAAGCTTTCTTT.

The V gene is TRBV7-9, the J gene TRBJ1-2; TRBD1 aligns across 12 bases. The CDR3 spans 18 residues. Trimming cost V 5 bases and J 2 bases; bases outside gene matches: 12. Germline-derived CDR1 and CDR2 are SEHNR and FQNEAQ (reference sequence). CDR3 region: CASSTTGTGGARNYGYTF. The CDR3 nucleotides read TGTGCCAGCAGCACGACCGGGACAGGGGGCGCAAGGAACTATGGCTACACCTTC.

The V gene is TRBV3-1 (or the pseudogene TRBV3-2), the J gene TRBJ1-2; D remains unclear. This CDR3 has 14 residues. Deletions cut 5 bases from V and 7 bases from J, with 17 bases between. Looked up from germline, CDR1 is LGHDT and CDR2 is YNNKEL (reference sequence). The CDR3 region has the DNA TGTGCCAGCAGCTCGAAACGGTTCCGCTTTGGCTACACCTTC. Translation gives CASSSKRFRFGYTF.

The gene calls are TRBV9 and TRBJ2-3; 8 bases fit TRBD2. The CDR3 totals 17 residues. Germline V gives CDR1 SGDLS, CDR2 YYNGEE. V was clipped by 0 bases and J by 2 bases; unmatched bases: 8. Here the CDR3 DNA reads TGTGCCAGCAGCGTAGGCCGTGCGGGGGGAATCACAGATACGCAGTATTTT. Amino acids: CASSVGRAGGITDTQYF.

The rearrangement uses TRBV29-1 and TRBJ1-3, with D possibly being TRBD1 (5 bases). Germline V gene sequence: CDR1 SQVTM, CDR2 ANQGSEA. Trimming left V 5 bases short and J 0 bases short, with 14 bases between. This CDR3 region has 15 residues. For the CDR3, the DNA is TGCAGCGTTCGGCCGGGGGGGTTCTCTGGAAACACCATATATTTT. Encoded protein: CSVRPGGFSGNTIYF.

There are a few counts of this clone. This chain uses TRBV6-5 with TRBJ1-6; no definite D call. This CDR3 spans 16 amino acids. Germline CDR1 is MNHEY and CDR2 is SVGAGI. V shed 3 bases and J shed 0 bases, with 9 bases lying between them. CDR3 coding DNA: TGTGCCAGCAGTTATGAGCGCAGCTCCTATAATTCACCCCTCCACTTT. Amino acid sequence: CASSYERSSYNSPLHF.

The chain links TRBV12-3 or TRBV12-4 to TRBJ2-3, with D possibly TRBD1 on 5 matching bases. The CDR3 totals 13 residues. The germline V and J ends were trimmed by 10 bases and 2 bases, with 13 bases remaining between them. CDR3 amino acids: CAIMQGDTDTQYF. For the CDR3, the DNA is TGTGCCATCATGCAGGGTGACACAGATACGCAGTATTTT.

This chain connects TRBV5-5 to TRBJ2-1; TRBD1 matches at 8 bases. V was clipped by 4 bases and J by 5 bases; unmatched bases: 8. The CDR3 totals 15 residues. The germline V gene encodes CDR1 SGHKS and CDR2 YYEKEE (reference sequence). As DNA, the CDR3 is TGTGCCAGCAGCCCACGGACAGGGATCCACAATGAGCAGTTCTTC. Its protein is CASSPRTGIHNEQFF.

The V gene is TRBV9, the J gene TRBJ1-2; no definite D call. The CDR3 is 14 residues long. Germline loops: CDR1 SGDLS, CDR2 YYNGEE. The V end was cut by 3 bases, the J end by 0 bases, with 9 bases between. In DNA, the CDR3 is TGTGCCAGCAGCGCCTGGCTAGCTAACTATGGCTACACCTTC. It translates to CASSAWLANYGYTF.

This clone has just one count. J is TRBJ1-1 and V is TRBV29-1; TRBD1 might be the D (6 bases). Germline V gene lookup returns CDR1 SQVTM and CDR2 ANQGSEA. This CDR3 has 11 residues. V was cut by 8 bases and J by 10 bases, with 17 bases left in between. The CDR3 loop reads CSLFGGGAAFF. The CDR3 nucleotides are TGCAGCCTCTTCGGTGGGGGGGCAGCTTTCTTT.

This rearrangement joins TRBV9 to TRBJ1-3; D not certain. The germline gives CDR1 SGDLS, CDR2 YYNGEE. The V end was cut by 0 bases, the J end by 0 bases, with 13 bases between. The CDR3 loop spans 17 amino acids. CDR3 protein: CASSVGSSSASGNTIYF. CDR3 DNA sequence: TGTGCCAGCAGCGTAGGGTCGAGTTCCGCCTCTGGAAACACCATATATTTT. The complete variable domain, with remaining parts taken from reference TRBV9 and TRBJ1-3, reads DSGVTQTPKHLITATGQRVTLRCSPRSGDLSVYWYQQSLDQGLQFLIQYYNGEERAKGNILERFSAQQFPDLHSELNLSSLELGDSALYFCASSVGSSSASGNTIYFGEGSWLTVV.

The chain combines TRBV7-9 with TRBJ1-6; TRBD1 matches 12 bases. V dropped 5 bases and J dropped 9; count of bases not matched to a gene: 8. Germline lookup yields CDR1 SEHNR and CDR2 FQNEAQ (reference sequence). The CDR3 has 16 amino acids. CDR3 region: CASSPGDRGPSSPLHF. CDR3 DNA sequence: TGTGCCAGCAGCCCCGGGGACAGGGGGCCGAGTTCACCCCTCCACTTT.

This sequence joins TRBV15 and TRBJ1-5, with TRBD1 matching over 7 bases. There are 14 residues in the CDR3. Germline trimming cut 1 base from V and 7 bases from J; bases unmatched to any gene: 4. Per germline, CDR1 LNHNV and CDR2 YYDKDF (reference sequence). CDR3 residues: CATSRGTGNQPQHF. The DNA for the CDR3 is TGTGCCACCAGCAGAGGGACAGGAAACCAGCCCCAGCATTTT.

This clone was picked up many times. CDR3 in amino acids: CASSSGGASDTQYF. CDR3 nucleotides: TGTGCCAGCAGCTCCGGGGGGGCATCGGATACGCAGTATTTT. The gene calls are TRBV6-2 or TRBV6-3 and TRBJ2-3, with 8 bases fitting TRBD2. The CDR3 runs 14 residues. Trimming took 6 bases from V and 6 from J; bases not matched to a gene: 8. Germline CDR1 MNHEY, CDR2 SVGEGT.

This clone was found many times. The CDR3 here is CASRTSKGGGQVFSRQETQYF. The DNA for the CDR3 is TGTGCCAGCAGGACATCCAAGGGAGGAGGGCAAGTATTCTCCCGACAAGAGACCCAGTACTTC. The chain combines TRBV3-1 (or the pseudogene TRBV3-2) with TRBJ2-5; TRBD2 is a possible D gene (6 bases). The germline V gene encodes CDR1 LGHDT and CDR2 YNNKEL (reference sequence). V was clipped by 6 bases and J by 2 bases, with 34 bases between them. The CDR3 extends over 21 amino acids.

This clone was counted once. The chain has TRBV7-2 and TRBJ2-5, with 10 nucleotides matching TRBD2. Germline-derived CDR1 and CDR2 are SGHTA and FQGNSA. CDR3 length: 16 amino acids. The V segment lost 6 bases and the J segment 2 bases; nucleotides outside the gene matches: 9. The CDR3, as DNA: TGTGCCAGCAGTAAAAGAGTGGGACTAGCGCAAGAGACCCAGTACTTC. This translates into CASSKRVGLAQETQYF.

The chain joins TRBV4-3 to TRBJ1-3; weak D call: TRBD1 (5 bases). The germline V gene encodes CDR1 LGHNA and CDR2 YSLEER. V was trimmed by 2 bases and J by 3 bases, leaving 8 bases between them. The CDR3 is 14 residues long. CDR3 loop: CASSQPTVGNTIYF. CDR3 sequence (DNA): TGCGCCAGCAGCCAACCGACAGTTGGAAACACCATATATTTT.

The chain uses TRBV7-8 and TRBJ1-1, with D perhaps TRBD1 (6 bases). The CDR3 has 13 amino acids. Germline loops: CDR1 SGHVS, CDR2 FQNEAQ. The V end was cut by 4 bases, the J end by 7 bases, with 13 bases between. CDR3 in amino acids: CASSSGNRVEAFF. CDR3 bases: TGTGCCAGCAGCTCAGGAAACAGGGTTGAAGCTTTCTTT. Supplemented by reference TRBV7-8 and TRBJ1-1, the full variable domain reads GAGVSQSPRYKVAKRGQDVALRCDPISGHVSLFWYQQALGQGPEFLTYFQNEAQLDKSGLPSDRFFAERPEGSVSTLKIQRTQQEDSAVYLCASSSGNRVEAFFGQGTRLTVV.

The chain is built from TRBV28 and TRBJ2-7; 7 positions match TRBD1. The ends lost 5 bases at V and 2 bases at J; junction bases unmatched: 6. This CDR3 is 14 amino acids long. The V gene's germline CDR1 is MDHEN and CDR2 SYDVKM. CDR3 in amino acids: CASSPDRAPYEQYV. The CDR3 DNA is TGTGCCAGCAGTCCCGACAGGGCCCCCTACGAGCAGTACGTC.

The chain recombines TRBV7-2 with TRBJ1-6; no clear D. The CDR3 has 13 amino acids. V lost 3 bases and J 10 bases, leaving 10 bases between the germline ends. Germline CDR1 SGHTA, CDR2 FQGNSA. CDR3 nucleotide sequence: TGTGCCAGCAGCTTTCCGGGTTACTCACCCCTCCACTTT. It is translated as CASSFPGYSPLHF.

The chain employs TRBV6-5 and TRBJ1-1; D possibly corresponds to TRBD1 (6 bases). The germline V gene has CDR1 MNHEY and CDR2 SVGAGI. V was pared by 6 bases and J by 6 bases, with 20 bases between. The CDR3 contains 15 residues. The CDR3 region has the DNA TGTGCCAGCAGGACAACAGGGTCGGGTTCGGCTGAAGCTTTCTTT. Protein sequence: CASRTTGSGSAEAFF.

The chain is built from TRBV7-7 and TRBJ2-5; D gene ambiguous. V dropped 4 bases and J dropped 2 bases, with 8 bases sitting between them. CDR1 and CDR2 (germline): SSHAT, FNYEAQ (reference sequence). This CDR3 comprises 13 residues. The CDR3 protein is CASSSHIQETQYF. The CDR3, as DNA: TGTGCCAGCAGCTCTCACATTCAAGAGACCCAGTACTTC.

The chain combines TRBV19 with TRBJ2-2, with 8 bases matching TRBD1. The CDR3 contains 14 residues. Germline lookup yields CDR1 LNHDA and CDR2 SQIVND (reference sequence). The trim removed 10 bases at V and 3 bases at J, leaving 7 bases unmatched. CDR3 nucleotide sequence: TGTGCCACCTGGGACAGGAGGGACACCGGGGAGCTGTTTTTT. It is translated as CATWDRRDTGELFF.